One and the same sample provided the 28 T cell receptor beta chains below, sequenced in a study of post-analysis software for immune sequencing data. TCR beta cDNA libraries had unique molecular identifiers. TCRdb recomputed calls from the PCR reads with MiXCR, one row per CDR3 protein. The table includes about 160,000 distinct CDR3 sequences, 36% detected once. Sequenced here: blood, sampled after autologous hematopoietic stem cell transplantation. These receptors came from a girl aged 5-17 years with multiple sclerosis.

The gene calls are TRBV6-5 and TRBJ2-5; TRBD2 matches at 9 bases. The DNA end is a closer match to TRBJ2-7, so the J assignment may be wrong. The CDR3 extends over 15 amino acids. In germline, CDR1 is MNHEY, CDR2 SVGAGI. The CDR3 DNA reads TGTGCCAGCAGTTTAGGCGGGAGGGCGGAGGACGAGCAGTACTTC. Translated, it gives CASSLGGRAEDEQYF.

This clonotype was counted a single time. The genes are TRBV7-2 and TRBJ1-1; 9 bases fit TRBD1. The germline gives CDR1 SGHTA, CDR2 FQGNSA. The V gene end was trimmed by 7 bases and the J gene end by 1 base; junction bases not matched to a gene: 1. The CDR3 sequence is 13 residues long. CDR3 loop: CASKQGANTEAFF. CDR3 coding DNA: TGTGCCAGCAAACAGGGGGCGAACACTGAAGCTTTCTTT. The entire variable domain, with the rest obtained from reference TRBV7-2 and TRBJ1-1, is as follows: GAGVSQSPSNKVTEKGKDVELRCDPISGHTALYWYRQSLGQGLEFLIYFQGNSAPDKSGLPSDRFSAERTGGSVSTLTIQRTQQEDSAVYLCASKQGANTEAFFGQGTRLTVV.

This clonotype was counted only a few times. The junction shows a germline mismatch at one end, possibly a read error. The V and J genes are TRBV4-2 and TRBJ2-1, with TRBD2 as a possible D gene (7 bases). Germline assignment: CDR1 LGHNA and CDR2 YNFKEQ. The CDR3 is made up of 15 amino acids. CDR3 loop: CASSQAHRDYNEQFF. As DNA, the CDR3 is TGTGCCAGCAGCCAAGCGCACAGGGACTACAATGAGCAGTTTTTC.

This clonotype was observed a handful of times. This chain joins TRBV7-9 and TRBJ2-7; D ambiguous. V lost 5 bases, J lost 2 bases, and 10 bases lay in between. The length of the CDR3 is 13 residues. Per germline, CDR1 SEHNR and CDR2 FQNEAQ (reference sequence). The CDR3 protein is CASSPDKPYEQYF. In nucleotides, the CDR3 is TGTGCCAGCAGCCCAGACAAACCCTACGAGCAGTACTTC.

This clonotype was seen only a few times. The chain links TRBV3-1 to TRBJ2-4, with TRBD1 identical over 7 bases. The DNA end lines up better with TRBJ2-7; the J call may be wrong. The CDR3 totals 16 residues. Germline V gene data show CDR1 as LGHDT and CDR2 as YNNKEL (reference sequence). CDR3 coding DNA: TGTGCCAGCAGCCAAGACCTGGGACAGATTGAGTACGAGCAGTACTTC. This sequence encodes CASSQDLGQIEYEQYF.

This CDR3 is CASSLSLEAATAHQETQYF. DNA for the CDR3: TGTGCCAGCAGTTTGTCCCTCGAAGCAGCGACGGCTCACCAAGAGACCCAGTACTTC. The chain carries TRBV28 and TRBJ2-5; D ambiguous. Trimming pared 3 bases from V and 0 bases from J, leaving 23 bases between. CDR3 length equals 19 residues. Looked up from germline, CDR1 is MDHEN and CDR2 is SYDVKM.

This clonotype was seen many times. The chain links TRBV18 to TRBJ2-1, with a weak D call TRBD1 (6 bases). The CDR3 spans 16 residues. Germline CDR1 and CDR2: KGHSH and LQKENI. V was pared by 3 bases and J by 0 bases, with 12 bases between. CDR3 sequence reads: CASSPNRASSYNEQFF. Here the CDR3 DNA reads TGTGCCAGCTCACCGAACAGGGCCAGCTCCTACAATGAGCAGTTCTTC.

The CDR3 DNA is TGTGCCAGCAGTTACTTGACTAGCGTCCAAGAGACCCAGTACTTC. Translated, it gives CASSYLTSVQETQYF. The chain employs TRBV6-2 or TRBV6-3 and TRBJ2-5, with 8 bases matching TRBD2. V dropped 1 base and J dropped 1; count of bases not matched to a gene: 2. The CDR3 spans 15 residues. The V gene's germline CDR1 is MNHEY and CDR2 SVGEGT.

V gene TRBV7-9 combines with J gene TRBJ2-3; D is ambiguous. The length of the CDR3 is 13 residues. V was clipped by 4 bases and J by 4 bases, with 9 bases between them. Germline values: CDR1 SEHNR, CDR2 FQNEAQ (reference sequence). CDR3 nucleotides: TGTGCCAGCAGCTCCCCCCTATCAGATACGCAGTATTTT. It yields the protein CASSSPLSDTQYF.

This rearrangement joins TRBV14 to TRBJ1-2; D perhaps matches TRBD1 (5 bases). Germline CDR1 reads SGHDN; CDR2 reads FVKESK. V was shortened by 4 bases and J by 4 bases, with 10 bases between the two germline ends. The CDR3 has 13 amino acids. CDR3 coding DNA: TGTGCCAGCAGCCGGGACCTTGCCTATGGCTACACCTTC. Translating gives CASSRDLAYGYTF.

This rearrangement joins TRBV30 to TRBJ1-2; D unresolved. The CDR3 is made up of 13 amino acids. The V end lost 1 base, the J end lost 3 bases, and 9 bases lay between the germline ends. The germline gives CDR1 GTSNPN, CDR2 SVGIG (reference sequence). In DNA form, the CDR3 reads TGTGCCTGGAGTGAAAGGGTAGACTATGGCTACACCTTC. It encodes CAWSERVDYGYTF.

This clonotype has more than one count but fewer than ten. V and J are TRBV12-3 or TRBV12-4 and TRBJ2-1, with 10 bases identical to TRBD2. The length of the CDR3 is 15 residues. The junction had 12 bases not matched to a gene; V was cut back by 6 bases and J by 10 bases. The CDR3 DNA reads as TGTGCCAGCAGCCCCCCTAGCGGGAGTGCCTCCGAGCAGTTCTTC. Translation: CASSPPSGSASEQFF.

The V call is TRBV29-1, the J call TRBJ2-5; 8 bases are shared with TRBD1. V dropped 1 base and J dropped 11; count of bases not matched to a gene: 12. The CDR3 totals 14 residues. From germline, CDR1 is SQVTM and CDR2 ANQGSEA. The CDR3 is CSVEVGQALQGQYF. CDR3 DNA: TGCAGCGTTGAAGTGGGACAGGCACTCCAGGGGCAGTACTTC.

The rearrangement links TRBV27 to TRBJ1-1; D is perhaps TRBD1 (5 bases). Germline V gives CDR1 MNHEY, CDR2 SMNVEV (reference sequence). This CDR3 has 15 amino acids. V dropped 0 bases and J dropped 4 bases, with 12 bases sitting between them. DNA of the CDR3: TGTGCCAGCAGTTTATCGTCAGGGATCATCACTGAAGCTTTCTTT. This codes for CASSLSSGIITEAFF.

The chain's CDR3 is CSVDKGQAGETQYF. The CDR3 DNA is TGCAGCGTTGATAAGGGACAGGCCGGAGAGACCCAGTACTTC. The chain has TRBV29-1 and TRBJ2-5; 8 bases are shared with TRBD1. CDR3 size: 14 residues. In germline, CDR1 is SQVTM, CDR2 ANQGSEA. Trimming at V came to 3 bases and at J to 4 bases, leaving 7 bases not matched to a gene.

Only one count was recorded for this clonotype. This chain uses TRBV6-1 with TRBJ2-7; 8 nucleotides line up with TRBD2. From germline, CDR1 is MNHNS and CDR2 SASEGT. CDR3 size: 15 residues. With 6 bases clipped from V and 0 bases from J, the junction kept 7 bases outside the gene matches. The CDR3 DNA follows: TGTGCCAGCAGGGTGGCTAGCGGGTTCTCCTACGAGCAGTACTTC. Amino acid sequence: CASRVASGFSYEQYF.

The sample holds a few counts of this clonotype. The chain links TRBV9 to TRBJ2-1; 9 positions match TRBD2. Per germline, CDR1 SGDLS and CDR2 YYNGEE. The V segment lost 2 bases and the J segment 4 bases; nucleotides outside the gene matches: 4. The CDR3 consists of 15 residues. This CDR3 is CASSVAGGGYNEQFF. DNA for the CDR3: TGTGCCAGCAGCGTGGCGGGAGGGGGTTACAATGAGCAGTTCTTC.

This rearrangement joins TRBV5-1 to TRBJ2-5; D may match TRBD1 or TRBD2 (5 bases each). The CDR3 totals 15 residues. Germline loops: CDR1 SGHRS, CDR2 YFSETQ. Trimming removed 0 bases at V and 1 base at J, with 10 bases between. CDR3 region: CASSLEGPPQETQYF. Written as DNA, the CDR3 is TGCGCCAGCAGCTTGGAGGGACCCCCCCAAGAGACCCAGTACTTC.

The chain has TRBV5-1 and TRBJ2-1; D might be TRBD2 (6 bases). Trimming took off 4 bases at V and 4 bases at J, with 15 bases between the two ends. The CDR3 sequence is 15 residues long. Germline lookup yields CDR1 SGHRS and CDR2 YFSETQ. CDR3 DNA: TGCGCCAGCAGCCCCCCTAGCGACTCTTACAATGAGCAGTTCTTC. Translated, it gives CASSPPSDSYNEQFF.

The chain combines TRBV7-8 with TRBJ2-3; 8 bases are shared with TRBD2. CDR1 and CDR2 from the germline V gene are SGHVS and FQNEAQ. With 5 bases clipped from V and 6 bases from J, the junction kept 16 bases outside the gene matches. The CDR3 is 17 residues long. For the CDR3, the DNA is TGTGCCAGCAGCCTCCGACTAGCGCGCTTTTTAGGGGATACGCAGTATTTT. Translating gives CASSLRLARFLGDTQYF.

This clonotype has only a few counts. V and J are TRBV19 and TRBJ2-3, with 7 bases identical to TRBD1. Germline lookup yields CDR1 LNHDA and CDR2 SQIVND (reference sequence). With V trimmed by 6 bases and J by 0 bases, 6 bases remained unmatched. The CDR3 contains 15 residues. CDR3: CASSPDRSSTDTQYF. DNA for the CDR3: TGTGCCAGTAGCCCGGACAGGTCGAGCACAGATACGCAGTATTTT.

This clonotype has at least ten counts. The V gene is TRBV12-3 or TRBV12-4, the J gene TRBJ1-1, with D uncertain. V lost 7 bases and J 0 bases, leaving 9 bases between the germline ends. The CDR3 has 13 amino acids. The CDR3 reads CASTPSMNTEAFF. As DNA, the CDR3 is TGTGCCAGCACCCCCTCTATGAACACTGAAGCTTTCTTT.

The J gene is TRBJ2-1, the V gene TRBV6-5; TRBD1 matches at 7 bases. Germline CDR1 and CDR2: MNHEY and SVGAGI. The CDR3 is made up of 14 amino acids. The trim removed 6 bases at V and 9 bases at J, leaving 11 bases unmatched. The CDR3 spells CASSPRQGWGEQFF. The CDR3 nucleotides are TGTGCCAGCAGCCCCAGACAGGGATGGGGTGAGCAGTTCTTC.

This clonotype was counted ten times or more. The V call is TRBV20-1, the J call TRBJ2-7, with TRBD1 identical over 8 bases. Germline CDR1 DFQATT, CDR2 SNEGSKA (reference sequence). The CDR3 contains 14 residues. Trimming took 4 bases from V and 7 from J; bases not matched to a gene: 12. CDR3 nucleotide sequence: TGCAGTGCTACCCAGGCAAACAGGGGGAGTGAGCAGTACTTC. Its protein is CSATQANRGSEQYF.

The rearrangement links TRBV28 to TRBJ1-2; D not resolved. Trimming took 4 bases from V and 4 from J, leaving 16 bases between them. This CDR3 comprises 15 residues. The V gene's germline CDR1 is MDHEN and CDR2 SYDVKM. CDR3 sequence: CASSSLKGGLYGYTF. CDR3 nucleotides: TGTGCCAGCAGTTCCCTTAAGGGCGGCCTCTATGGCTACACCTTC.

This clonotype turned up a few times. This sequence joins TRBV5-5 and TRBJ2-1; unclear D gene. This CDR3 is built from 14 residues. Trimming left V 3 bases short and J 6 bases short, with 13 bases between. Germline assignment: CDR1 SGHKS and CDR2 YYEKEE (reference sequence). The CDR3 is CASSSGPTGNEQFF. CDR3 nucleotide sequence: TGTGCCAGCAGCTCCGGCCCCACGGGCAATGAGCAGTTCTTC.

The rearrangement joins TRBV7-2 to TRBJ2-5; TRBD1 matches at 7 bases. The DNA end lines up better with TRBJ2-7; the J call may be wrong. The CDR3 has 14 residues. Per germline, CDR1 SGHTA and CDR2 FQGNSA. The CDR3 spells CASSRAGGRYEQYF. The DNA for the CDR3 is TGTGCCAGCAGCCGGGCAGGGGGTAGGTACGAGCAGTACTTC.

In this sample, this clonotype turned up a few times. V and J are TRBV20-1 and TRBJ2-5, with D possibly matching TRBD2 (5 bases). With 5 bases removed from V and 7 bases from J, the gap between germline ends came to 14 bases. Germline CDR1 and CDR2: DFQATT and SNEGSKA (reference sequence). The CDR3 extends over 12 amino acids. The CDR3 region is CSARTPGWTQYF. The CDR3 DNA reads as TGCAGTGCTCGGACTCCCGGGTGGACCCAGTACTTC.